The clone carrying this T cell receptor (beta chain) has just a few counts. What it binds is unknown. J gave up 4 bases and V 0 bases, and 2 bases lay outside the gene matches. This CDR3 region has 15 residues. Germline values: CDR1 SGDLS, CDR2 YYNGEE. The assay was immunoSEQ multiplex PCR, and TCRdb's table has in-frame clones only and misses some. Counted here are about 1 million clones, approximately 68% occurring once; the ten biggest clones make up over 1.3%. This entry belongs to a study of shared clonotypes between healthy human individuals. Study-wide results and limits: Clonotypes shared by all four donors outscored non-shared clonotypes in generation probability. Naive subsets generally had larger estimated richness than memory subsets.

This clonotype was sampled from a man aged 18 to 35 in good health. This chain joins TRBV9 and TRBJ2-3; 10 bases are a match to TRBD1. Sequencing input: memory CD4+ T cells sorted from blood. Subset denoted: CD45RA-negative fraction. CDR3 amino acids: CASSVEGTGADTQYF. In nucleotides, the CDR3 is TGTGCCAGCAGCGTAGAAGGGACAGGGGCAGATACGCAGTATTTT.